This T cell receptor (beta chain) emerged from a study of technical replicates of blood from a few donors. This clone occurred once. V was clipped by 4 bases and J by 5 bases; unmatched bases: 3. The CDR3 contains 14 residues. Germline CDR1 is SGHDN and CDR2 is FVKESK. Method: immunoSEQ multiplex PCR; TCRdb's copy keeps in-frame clones and lacks some. The data show about 80,000 clones, with around 97% seen just once and over 0.15% held by the top ten. Sample: T cells isolated from PBMCs. The chain recombines TRBV14 with TRBJ2-5; TRBD2 aligns across 11 bases. This sequence originates from a human donor in good health. CDR3 in DNA: TGTGCCAGCAGCCGTAGCGGGGGGGCGGAGACCCAGTACTTC. Its protein is CASSRSGGAETQYF.